Below, 32 T cell receptor beta chains from the same sample are listed, as sequenced in a study of cytomegalovirus exposure and HLA in healthy donors. The PCR used 60 Vbeta and 13 Jbeta primers. The method was immunoSEQ multiplex PCR; TCRdb's version includes in-frame clones alone and lacks a portion of them. The sample consists of 100,000 to 150,000 clones, around 72% of them appearing once. Sample: PBMCs. The receptors originated from a man aged 30 to 39 in good health and CMV-seronegative.

The V and J genes are TRBV23-1 and TRBJ2-7, with D uncertain. TRBV23-1 is placed among ORFs of uncertain function. The CDR3 consists of 16 residues. V lost 3 bases and J lost 0, with 15 bases in between. The CDR3 nucleotides read TGCGCCAGCAGTCATATGGGCCTACAATCCTCCTACGAGCAGTACTTC. Translating it yields CASSHMGLQSSYEQYF.

The chain has TRBV5-6 and TRBJ1-1; TRBD1 matches at 9 bases. The germline CDR1 and CDR2 sequences are SGHDT and YYEEEE. The junction had 9 bases not matched to a gene; V was cut back by 2 bases and J by 1 base. CDR3 length: 17 amino acids. CDR3 protein: CASSFFLGQGKNTEAFF. The DNA for the CDR3 is TGTGCCAGCAGCTTTTTTCTCGGACAGGGGAAGAACACTGAAGCTTTCTTT. Full variable domain (outside the CDR3, taken from reference TRBV5-6 and TRBJ1-1): DAGVTQSPTHLIKTRGQQVTLRCSPKSGHDTVSWYQQALGQGPQFIFQYYEEEERQRGNFPDRFSGHQFPNYSSELNVNALLLGDSALYLCASSFFLGQGKNTEAFFGQGTRLTVV.

The rearrangement uses TRBV5-6 and TRBJ1-4; tentatively, D is TRBD1 (6 bases). V dropped 4 bases and J dropped 0 bases, with 7 bases sitting between them. The CDR3 consists of 14 residues. The germline gives CDR1 SGHDT, CDR2 YYEEEE. This CDR3 is CASSPGATNEKLFF. DNA of the CDR3: TGTGCCAGCAGCCCAGGGGCAACTAATGAAAAACTGTTTTTT.

This clone was counted between two and nine times. This chain uses TRBV28 with TRBJ2-3, with D perhaps TRBD2 (5 bases). V lost 5 bases and J 7 bases, leaving 13 bases between the germline ends. CDR3 length: 13 amino acids. Per the germline V gene, CDR1 is MDHEN and CDR2 is SYDVKM. CDR3 region: CASSSGTVNTQYF. For the CDR3, the DNA is TGTGCCAGCAGTAGCGGAACGGTTAATACGCAGTATTTT.

The chain uses TRBV15 and TRBJ1-2; possible D gene TRBD1, 5 bases. The CDR3 covers 14 residues. Trimming stripped 3 bases from V and 2 bases from J, with 10 bases between. Germline V gene lookup returns CDR1 LNHNV and CDR2 YYDKDF (reference sequence). The chain's CDR3 is CATSSGGENYGYTF. The CDR3 DNA follows: TGTGCCACCAGCAGTGGAGGGGAAAACTATGGCTACACCTTC.

The V gene is TRBV7-8, the J gene TRBJ2-2; TRBD1 agrees at 9 bases. The J segment lost 5 bases and the V segment lost 2 bases, leaving 6 bases of the junction unmatched. Germline assignment: CDR1 SGHVS and CDR2 FQNEAQ. The CDR3 consists of 16 residues. CDR3 sequence: CASSLPGQGRTGELFF. Written as DNA, the CDR3 is TGTGCCAGCAGCTTACCGGGACAGGGTCGAACCGGGGAGCTGTTTTTT.

The chain recombines TRBV10-1 with TRBJ1-5; no firm D call. The CDR3 runs 15 residues. Germline V gene data show CDR1 as WNHNN and CDR2 as SYGVQD (reference sequence). The CDR3 is CARGTDGDSNQPQHF. As DNA, the CDR3 is TGCGCGAGAGGTACAGACGGGGATAGCAATCAGCCCCAGCATTTT.

V and J are TRBV5-6 and TRBJ2-3; 7 bases map to TRBD2. The CDR3 is made up of 15 amino acids. V shed 2 bases and J 1 base; nucleotides not matched to a gene: 4. The germline CDR1 and CDR2 sequences are SGHDT and YYEEEE. The CDR3 coding sequence is TGTGCCAGCAGCTTAGGACTAGAGGGCACAGATACGCAGTATTTT. It is translated as CASSLGLEGTDTQYF. Supplemented by reference TRBV5-6 and TRBJ2-3, the full variable domain reads DAGVTQSPTHLIKTRGQQVTLRCSPKSGHDTVSWYQQALGQGPQFIFQYYEEEERQRGNFPDRFSGHQFPNYSSELNVNALLLGDSALYLCASSLGLEGTDTQYFGPGTRLTVL.

The chain carries TRBV7-8 and TRBJ1-6; no clear D. The ends were cut back, 1 base at V and 10 bases at J, with 17 bases in the middle. This CDR3 has 16 amino acids. Per the germline V gene, CDR1 is SGHVS and CDR2 is FQNEAQ. In DNA, the CDR3 is TGTGCCAGCAGCTTAGTGGGCTACAGACTAGAATCACCCCTCCACTTT. Translated, it gives CASSLVGYRLESPLHF.

This chain connects TRBV28 to TRBJ2-1, with D perhaps matching TRBD2 (7 bases). Germline V lookup: CDR1 MDHEN, CDR2 SYDVKM. The CDR3 totals 18 residues. V was pared by 5 bases and J by 3 bases, with 23 bases between. The CDR3 is CASSTIIRGGGYYNEQFF. CDR3 coding DNA: TGTGCCAGCAGTACGATAATCCGGGGCGGGGGCTACTACAATGAGCAGTTCTTC.

The CDR3 protein is CASTRGLADPAYF. The CDR3 DNA reads as TGTGCCAGCACCAGAGGACTAGCGGATCCTGCGTACTTC. The chain combines TRBV6-5 with TRBJ2-5; 10 bases are a match to TRBD2. Germline CDR1 is MNHEY and CDR2 is SVGAGI. This CDR3 has 13 residues. Trimming cost V 7 bases and J 13 bases; bases outside gene matches: 12.

The rearrangement joins TRBV7-2 to TRBJ2-7; 7 bases are shared with TRBD2. The trim removed 6 bases at V and 1 base at J, leaving 9 bases unmatched. The CDR3 runs 15 residues. Germline CDR1 SGHTA, CDR2 FQGNSA. CDR3 nucleotide sequence: TGTGCCAGCAGTTATAGGGAGGGCGGTTCCTACGAGCAGTACTTC. This translates into CASSYREGGSYEQYF. Together with reference TRBV7-2 and TRBJ2-7, the CDR3 gives the full variable domain: GAGVSQSPSNKVTEKGKDVELRCDPISGHTALYWYRQSLGQGLEFLIYFQGNSAPDKSGLPSDRFSAERTGGSVSTLTIQRTQQEDSAVYLCASSYREGGSYEQYFGPGTRLTVT.

This clone was observed a few times. V is TRBV27 and J is TRBJ1-1; D gene unclear. Germline loops: CDR1 MNHEY, CDR2 SMNVEV (reference sequence). Trimming removed 8 bases at V and 1 base at J, with 14 bases between. This CDR3 region has 14 residues. CDR3 in DNA: TGTGCCAGCTCCCCCGGCGGGAGGAACACTGAAGCTTTCTTT. This encodes CASSPGGRNTEAFF.

The count of this clone is one. The chain is built from TRBV7-2 and TRBJ1-3; D gene uncertain. The V end was cut by 5 bases, the J end by 0 bases, with 11 bases between. Germline V gene lookup returns CDR1 SGHTA and CDR2 FQGNSA. The CDR3 sequence is 15 residues long. Written as DNA, the CDR3 is TGTGCCAGCAGCGATAGCGGGAACTCTGGAAACACCATATATTTT. This gives the protein CASSDSGNSGNTIYF.

This chain connects TRBV7-9 to TRBJ2-7; 12 positions agree with TRBD1. CDR3 length: 18 amino acids. Germline values: CDR1 SEHNR, CDR2 FQNEAQ (reference sequence). V shed 4 bases and J 0 bases; nucleotides not matched to a gene: 10. For the CDR3, the DNA is TGTGCCAGCAGCTCCGGGACAGGGGGCGCCCAAAGCTCCTACGAGCAGTACTTC. This sequence encodes CASSSGTGGAQSSYEQYF. The whole variable domain, filled in from reference TRBV7-9 and TRBJ2-7, reads DTGVSQNPRHKITKRGQNVTFRCDPISEHNRLYWYRQTLGQGPEFLTYFQNEAQLEKSRLLSDRFSAERPKGSFSTLEIQRTEQGDSAMYLCASSSGTGGAQSSYEQYFGPGTRLTVT.

The chain links TRBV7-3 to TRBJ2-1; TRBD2 matches 9 bases. With V trimmed by 1 base and J by 6 bases, 7 bases remained unmatched. This CDR3 region has 16 residues. Germline CDR1 reads SGHTA; CDR2 reads FQGTGA. CDR3 protein: CASSLIVSGGRNEQFF. The CDR3 DNA reads as TGTGCCAGCAGCTTAATTGTTAGCGGGGGACGCAATGAGCAGTTCTTC.

The chain carries TRBV28 and TRBJ2-7; unclear D gene. The CDR3 runs 13 residues. The V end lost 3 bases, the J end lost 2 bases, and 8 bases lay between the germline ends. Germline V lookup: CDR1 MDHEN, CDR2 SYDVKM. CDR3 DNA: TGTGCCAGCAGTTTGACGGGTCCCTACGAGCAGTACTTC. Amino acid sequence: CASSLTGPYEQYF.

V usage is TRBV18 and J usage is TRBJ2-3, with TRBD1 identical over 8 bases. This CDR3 contains 16 residues. Germline V CDR1 and CDR2: KGHSH, LQKENI. Germline trimming cut 3 bases from V and 3 bases from J; bases unmatched to any gene: 8. The CDR3 DNA reads TGTGCCAGCTCACCTCAGGGGGCCGGAGGTACAGATACGCAGTATTTT. This encodes CASSPQGAGGTDTQYF.

The J gene is TRBJ2-5, the V gene TRBV28; tentatively, D is TRBD1 (5 bases). Trimming pared 6 bases from V and 5 bases from J, leaving 13 bases between. CDR3 length equals 13 residues. CDR1 MDHEN and CDR2 SYDVKM come from the germline V gene. In DNA form, the CDR3 reads TGTGCCAGCAGGTTCACAGGACGCGAGACCCAGTACTTC. Residues: CASRFTGRETQYF.

The chain combines TRBV5-1 with TRBJ2-5, with TRBD1 identical over 7 bases. CDR1 is SGHRS and CDR2 is YFSETQ in the germline V gene. V was clipped by 4 bases and J by 4 bases; unmatched bases: 4. This CDR3 has 13 residues. The CDR3 nucleotides read TGCGCCAGCAGCGAGGGGGCGGGAGAGACCCAGTACTTC. It encodes CASSEGAGETQYF.

The rearrangement links TRBV5-4 to TRBJ2-3; 10 nucleotides match TRBD2. The germline V gene has CDR1 SGHNT and CDR2 YYREEE (reference sequence). The CDR3 is made up of 16 amino acids. V shed 2 bases, J shed 0 bases, and the junction held 3 bases outside the gene matches. The CDR3 sequence is CASSLTSGESTDTQYF. The CDR3 nucleotides are TGTGCCAGCAGCTTAACTAGCGGGGAGAGCACAGATACGCAGTATTTT.

This rearrangement joins TRBV28 to TRBJ1-1, with 7 bases that match TRBD1. V trimming: 6 bases; J trimming: 6 bases; junction bases outside the gene matches: 13. The CDR3 length is 15 residues. Germline loops: CDR1 MDHEN, CDR2 SYDVKM. The CDR3 loop is CASSYTQGPRSEAFF. CDR3 nucleotide sequence: TGTGCCAGCAGCTATACACAGGGGCCGAGATCTGAAGCTTTCTTT.

This chain connects TRBV11-2 to TRBJ2-7; 7 bases line up with TRBD1. The junction had 5 bases not matched to a gene; V was cut back by 4 bases and J by 2 bases. Germline-derived CDR1 and CDR2 are SGHAT and FQNNGV. This CDR3 comprises 14 residues. The CDR3 sequence: CASSSTGFPYEQYF. The CDR3 DNA follows: TGTGCCAGCAGCTCGACAGGGTTTCCCTACGAGCAGTACTTC.

The chain links TRBV27 to TRBJ1-1, with 7 nucleotides matching TRBD1. Germline V CDR1 and CDR2: MNHEY, SMNVEV (reference sequence). The V segment lost 5 bases and the J segment 6 bases; nucleotides outside the gene matches: 9. The CDR3 runs to 14 residues. CDR3 in amino acids: CASSQTGSNAEAFF. In DNA form, the CDR3 reads TGTGCCAGCAGTCAGACAGGGTCCAACGCTGAAGCTTTCTTT.

The rearrangement links TRBV7-2 to TRBJ1-1, with 7 positions matching TRBD1. Looked up from germline, CDR1 is SGHTA and CDR2 is FQGNSA. The V gene end was trimmed by 5 bases and the J gene end by 3 bases; junction bases not matched to a gene: 9. The CDR3 has 15 amino acids. The chain's CDR3 is CASSIRQGTHTEAFF. The CDR3 DNA sequence: TGTGCCAGCAGCATCAGACAGGGCACGCACACTGAAGCTTTCTTT.

This sequence joins TRBV6-1 and TRBJ1-2; 10 nucleotides line up with TRBD1. J lost 10 bases, V lost 5 bases, and 7 bases had no gene match. The CDR3 loop spans 13 amino acids. Germline loops: CDR1 MNHNS, CDR2 SASEGT. The DNA for the CDR3 is TGTGCCAGCAGTAGGGACAGGGGAAGTGACTACACCTTC. The encoded protein is CASSRDRGSDYTF.

V and J are TRBV29-1 and TRBJ1-2; D possibly corresponds to TRBD1 (5 bases). The CDR3 sequence is 12 residues long. V lost 4 bases to trimming and J lost 4 bases, with 10 bases between them. The V gene's germline CDR1 is SQVTM and CDR2 ANQGSEA. The CDR3: CSVARRAYGYTF. The DNA for the CDR3 is TGCAGCGTTGCCCGCAGGGCCTATGGCTACACCTTC.

The table lists this clone with a count of one. The genes are TRBV19 and TRBJ1-1, with D perhaps matching TRBD1 (6 bases). The germline CDR1 and CDR2 sequences are LNHDA and SQIVND (reference sequence). The ends were cut back, 5 bases at V and 5 bases at J, with 18 bases in the middle. The CDR3 consists of 15 residues. The DNA for the CDR3 is TGTGCCAGTAGTGTACCTTACAGGGTCCGGACTGAAGCTTTCTTT. Its translation is CASSVPYRVRTEAFF.

This clone has only a few counts. The chain is built from TRBV29-1 and TRBJ1-1, with TRBD1 identical over 7 bases. Germline V gene data show CDR1 as SQVTM and CDR2 as ANQGSEA. The CDR3 has 14 residues. The trim removed 4 bases at V and 3 bases at J, leaving 8 bases unmatched. CDR3 nucleotides: TGCAGCGTTGCTTCAAACAGGGGATACACTGAAGCTTTCTTT. It is translated as CSVASNRGYTEAFF.

This clone was detected once. The chain carries TRBV18 and TRBJ2-5; possibly TRBD2 for D (5 bases). Trimming pared 2 bases from V and 5 bases from J, leaving 9 bases between. CDR1 is KGHSH and CDR2 is LQKENI in the germline V gene. The CDR3 has 13 residues. The CDR3: CASSPSGYETQYF. CDR3 nucleotide sequence: TGTGCCAGCTCACCATCGGGGTATGAGACCCAGTACTTC.

This chain links TRBV5-6 with TRBJ1-3; D is ambiguous. The CDR3 is 14 amino acids. CDR1 SGHDT and CDR2 YYEEEE come from the germline V gene. Trimming pared 4 bases from V and 0 bases from J, leaving 8 bases between. CDR3 sequence (DNA): TGTGCCAGCAGCGAACTGATCTCTGGAAACACCATATATTTT. Translated, it gives CASSELISGNTIYF.

V gene TRBV2 combines with J gene TRBJ2-7, with D perhaps TRBD1 (5 bases). The V end lost 7 bases, the J end lost 3 bases, and 16 bases lay between the germline ends. The CDR3 has 14 amino acids. Looked up from germline, CDR1 is SNHLY and CDR2 is FYNNEI. For the CDR3, the DNA is TGTGCCAGCACCCTTAAGGGGTCATTCTACGAGCAGTACTTC. Translating gives CASTLKGSFYEQYF.